This T cell receptor (beta chain) is from a study of T cells in Graves' hyperthyroidism and ophthalmopathy. What was amplified from RNA transcripts were TCR beta CDR3 regions. HTBI primers were used for first-round RT-PCR of the TCR CDR3. TCRdb re-called the multiplex PCR reads through MiXCR, storing one row per CDR3 protein. The table records a few hundred thousand distinct CDR3 sequences, less than 15% of them present only once. The length of the CDR3 is 15 residues. The germline V gene encodes CDR1 SGHTA and CDR2 FQGNSA. Graves' hyperthyroidism qualified as stable when ophthalmopathy did not progress within 18 months. Aged 18 to 65, the patients had hyperthyroidism that was newly diagnosed and had lasted under 2 months. A word on this clonotype: Its antigen is still unknown. At one end, the junction sequence differs from germline, possibly due to a read error.

Study-wide points: From stable hyperthyroidism, ophthalmopathy was separated by a 13 V-J model. Blood also contained most expanded thyroid clonotypes above 0.001.

Sequences were obtained from blood. This clonotype originated in a woman aged 40 to 50 with Graves' hyperthyroidism. The chain carries TRBV7-2 and TRBJ2-7; D is perhaps TRBD1 or TRBD2 (5 bases each). CDR3 sequence (DNA): TGTGCCAGCAGCTTAGCTTGGGGGAACTCCTGCGAGCAGTACTTC. Its translation is CASSLAWGNSCEQYF.